This entry concerns a single T cell receptor beta chain. At one end the junction does not follow the germline gene, possibly because of a read error. The germline V gene encodes CDR1 LGHDT and CDR2 YNNKEL (reference sequence). The CDR3 length is 15 residues. These data originate in a study of blood T cell repertoires in COVID-19. At the level of the study: From T cells, B-cell-depleted T cells, or PBMCs came the material, which was cDNA or gDNA.

In the study's own analysis: Amplifying reference gene primers gave estimates of nucleated cell counts. This table comes from immunoSEQ multiplex PCR, and its TCRdb copy is limited to in-frame clones, with some not included. V and J calls and clone size are given by that table; D and trimming were obtained from the DNA. The top ten hold about 16% of the sample, which has roughly 140,000 clones, roughly nine tenths seen once. The chain carries TRBV3-1 (or the pseudogene TRBV3-2) and TRBJ2-3; no clear D gene. Sequenced material: peripheral blood. The receptor comes from a woman aged 40 to 50 with acute or convalescent COVID-19. This chain's CDR3 is CASSKDPKPTDTQYF. The CDR3 DNA reads TGTGCCAGCAGCAAAGACCCTAAACCCACAGATACGCAGTATTTT.